Here is one T cell receptor beta chain with its context. This clone was detected once. This clone's antigen is unknown. Base qualities were left out, and no much larger clone turns up one base away. This sample is part of a study of blood T cell repertoires in COVID-19 (TCRdb year 2020). About the investigation overall: Samples from collaborators originated in the United States, Italy and Spain and spanned both the acute and convalescent phases of COVID-19. The material from the prospective study consisted of cDNA or gDNA derived from T cells, B-cell-depleted T cells, or PBMCs. The dataset comprised deeply sampled blood TCRbeta repertoires from subjects exposed to, actively infected with, or recovered from COVID-19. The repertoires were released in a freely available public database intended as a resource for research on the immune response to SARS-CoV-2. Samples were obtained from the ongoing ImmuneRACE study (first 160 participants) and from some 1,300 subjects provided by 6 global collaborators. The sample metadata nearly always contained a de-identified subject ID, COVID-19 status, age in years and sex. HLA class I and class II types, where available, came from metadata supplied by the sample provider rather than from assay-based typing. Study-level results and caveats: The quantity of clinical and demographic metadata differed by source and by participant and was supplied without curation.

The immunoSEQ Assay, a bias-controlled multiplex PCR, was used to amplify TCRbeta CDR3 regions from genomic DNA. On the study's bioinformatics: The number of nucleated cells in each sample was estimated by amplification of reference gene primers within the assay. Sequence reads were collapsed and filtered to measure the absolute abundance of every unique TCRbeta CDR3 rearrangement. For each sample, productive Simpson clonality was calculated as the square root of Simpson's diversity index across productive rearrangements. TCRdb provides this immuneACCESS table in a form limited to in-frame rearrangements. Some clones are lacking; in checked studies, under half of them reflect an unresolved V gene, and why the rest are absent is not known. Clone size and V and J calls were adopted from that table, with D and trimming inferred from the DNA. A total of approximately 240,000 clones appear in this sample, around 90% of them only once. The ten largest make up around 6% of the sample.

Trimming leaves V shorter by 4 bases and J shorter by 4 bases, with the junction holding 6 bases beyond the gene matches. CDR1 is given as LNHDA and CDR2 as SQIVND, both from the germline V gene (reference sequence). Spanning cysteine to phenylalanine, the CDR3 consists of 16 amino acids. CDR3 DNA is the only sequence kept; it has 48 bases, read in frame from the first base. In the prospective study, participants were roughly 18 to 100 years old, resided in about two dozen geographic areas of the United States, and were enrolled through a virtual design. Cohort assignment in the prospective study relied on participant-reported clinical history from a screening survey and a study questionnaire. In the prospective study, mobile phlebotomists collected whole blood, serum and a nasopharyngeal or oropharyngeal swab from each participant. Over a 2-month period, participants in the prospective study had the option of providing additional blood draws and questionnaires. Before DNA extraction, prospective study blood samples were shipped either frozen or at room temperature.

The rearrangement joined TRBV19 to TRBJ2-5; 13 middle bases align to TRBD2. This clonotype was obtained from a woman aged 30 to 39 with acute COVID-19. What was sequenced was PBMCs or T cells enriched from blood (not recorded which). CDR3 reads: CASSRRTSGRSETQYF. The sequenced DNA is TGTGCCAGTAGTAGGAGGACTAGCGGGAGATCAGAGACCCAGTACTTC.